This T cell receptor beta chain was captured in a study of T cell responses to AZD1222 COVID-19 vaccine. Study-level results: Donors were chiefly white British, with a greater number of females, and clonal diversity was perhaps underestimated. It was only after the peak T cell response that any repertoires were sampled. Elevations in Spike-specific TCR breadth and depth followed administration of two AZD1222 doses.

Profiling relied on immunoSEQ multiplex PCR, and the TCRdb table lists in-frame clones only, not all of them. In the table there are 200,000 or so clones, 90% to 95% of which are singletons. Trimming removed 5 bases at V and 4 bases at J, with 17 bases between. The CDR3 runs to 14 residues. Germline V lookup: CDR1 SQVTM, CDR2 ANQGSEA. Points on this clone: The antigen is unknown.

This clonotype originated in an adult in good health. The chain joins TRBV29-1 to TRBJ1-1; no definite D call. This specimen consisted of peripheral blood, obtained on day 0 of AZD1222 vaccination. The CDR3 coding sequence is TGCAGCGTTTTGGGTCAGTCCGTGGGCACTGAAGCTTTCTTT. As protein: CSVLGQSVGTEAFF.